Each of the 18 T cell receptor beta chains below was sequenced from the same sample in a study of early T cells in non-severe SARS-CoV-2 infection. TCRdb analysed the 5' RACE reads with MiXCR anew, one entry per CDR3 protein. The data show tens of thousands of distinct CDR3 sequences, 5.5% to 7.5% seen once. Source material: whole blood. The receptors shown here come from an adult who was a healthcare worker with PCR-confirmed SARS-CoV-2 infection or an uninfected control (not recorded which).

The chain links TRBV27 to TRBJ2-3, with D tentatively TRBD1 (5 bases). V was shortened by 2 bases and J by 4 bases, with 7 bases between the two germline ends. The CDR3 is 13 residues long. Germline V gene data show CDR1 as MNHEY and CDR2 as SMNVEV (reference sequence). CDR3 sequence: CASSLTGSDTQYF. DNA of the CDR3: TGTGCCAGCAGTTTAACAGGCTCAGATACGCAGTATTTT.

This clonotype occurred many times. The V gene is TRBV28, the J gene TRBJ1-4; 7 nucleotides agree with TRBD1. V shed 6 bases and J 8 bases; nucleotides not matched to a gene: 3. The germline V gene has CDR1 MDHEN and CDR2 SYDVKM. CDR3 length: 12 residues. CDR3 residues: CASRRGPEKLFF. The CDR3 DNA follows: TGTGCCAGCAGAAGGGGGCCGGAAAAACTGTTTTTT.

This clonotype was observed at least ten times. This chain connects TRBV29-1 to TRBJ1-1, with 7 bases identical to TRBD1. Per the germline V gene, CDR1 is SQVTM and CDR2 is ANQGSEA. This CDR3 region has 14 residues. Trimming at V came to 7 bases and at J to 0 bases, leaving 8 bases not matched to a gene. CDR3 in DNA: TGCAGCGGGTTGACAGGGACTATGAACACTGAAGCTTTCTTT. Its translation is CSGLTGTMNTEAFF.

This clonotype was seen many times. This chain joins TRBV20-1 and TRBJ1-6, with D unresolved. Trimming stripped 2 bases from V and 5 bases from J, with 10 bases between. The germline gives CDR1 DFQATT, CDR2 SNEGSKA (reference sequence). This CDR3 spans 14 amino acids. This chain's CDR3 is CSARRSLHNSPLHF. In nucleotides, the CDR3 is TGCAGTGCTAGACGCTCCCTGCATAATTCACCCCTCCACTTT.

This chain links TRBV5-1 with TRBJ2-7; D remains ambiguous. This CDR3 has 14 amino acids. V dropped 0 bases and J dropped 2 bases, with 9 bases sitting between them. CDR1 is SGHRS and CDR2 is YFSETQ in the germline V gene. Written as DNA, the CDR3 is TGCGCCAGCAGCTTGGATGGCAGGCCCTACGAGCAGTACTTC. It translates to CASSLDGRPYEQYF.

CDR3 nucleotides: TGCGCCAGCAGCTCTCCTCAGGGGGCTGGGAAGACCCAGTACTTC. Protein sequence: CASSSPQGAGKTQYF. V is TRBV5-1 and J is TRBJ2-5; 8 bases align to TRBD1. The V and J ends lost 3 bases and 6 bases, in that order; junction bases with no gene match: 10. Germline CDR1 and CDR2: SGHRS and YFSETQ. CDR3 length: 15 residues.

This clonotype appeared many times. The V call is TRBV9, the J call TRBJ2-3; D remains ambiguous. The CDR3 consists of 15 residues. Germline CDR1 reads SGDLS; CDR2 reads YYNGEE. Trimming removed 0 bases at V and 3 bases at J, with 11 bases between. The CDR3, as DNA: TGTGCCAGCAGCGTAGTCGCGACGGGTACAGATACGCAGTATTTT. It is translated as CASSVVATGTDTQYF.

In nucleotides, the CDR3 is TGTGCCAGCATCCTAAAACTCAGCTCTGGAAACACCATATATTTT. Amino acids: CASILKLSSGNTIYF. The genes are TRBV6-6 and TRBJ1-3; D remains ambiguous. The CDR3 consists of 15 residues. Germline CDR1 MNHNY, CDR2 SVGAGI (reference sequence). Deletions cut 7 bases from V and 0 bases from J, with 13 bases between.

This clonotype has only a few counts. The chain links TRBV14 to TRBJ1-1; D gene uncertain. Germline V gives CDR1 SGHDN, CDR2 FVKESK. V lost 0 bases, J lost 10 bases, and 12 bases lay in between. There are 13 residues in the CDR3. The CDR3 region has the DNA TGTGCCAGCAGCCAAGACGTAAGCTCACGAGCTTTCTTT. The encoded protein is CASSQDVSSRAFF.

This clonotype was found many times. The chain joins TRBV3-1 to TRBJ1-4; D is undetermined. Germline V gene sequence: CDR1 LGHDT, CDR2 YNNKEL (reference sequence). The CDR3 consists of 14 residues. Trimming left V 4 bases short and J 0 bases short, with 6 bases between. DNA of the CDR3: TGTGCCAGCAGCCCCACCTCAACTAATGAAAAACTGTTTTTT. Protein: CASSPTSTNEKLFF.

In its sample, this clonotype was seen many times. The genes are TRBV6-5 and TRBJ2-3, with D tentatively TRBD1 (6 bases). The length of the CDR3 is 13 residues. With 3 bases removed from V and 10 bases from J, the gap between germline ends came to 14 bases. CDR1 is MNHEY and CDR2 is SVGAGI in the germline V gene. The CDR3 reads CASSYSGTHSQYF. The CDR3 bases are TGTGCCAGCAGTTATTCCGGGACACACTCGCAGTATTTT.

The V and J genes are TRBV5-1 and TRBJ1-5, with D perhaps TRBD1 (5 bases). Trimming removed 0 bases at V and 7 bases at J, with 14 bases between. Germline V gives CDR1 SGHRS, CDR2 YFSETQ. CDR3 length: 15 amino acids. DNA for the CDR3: TGCGCCAGCAGCTTGGGAGGGGCCGAAGGGCAGCCCCAGCATTTT. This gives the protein CASSLGGAEGQPQHF.

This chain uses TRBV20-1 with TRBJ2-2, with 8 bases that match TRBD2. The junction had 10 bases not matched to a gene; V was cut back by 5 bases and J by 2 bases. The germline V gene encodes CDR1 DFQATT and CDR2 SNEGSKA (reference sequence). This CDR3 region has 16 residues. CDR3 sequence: CSASPTGGPNTGELFF. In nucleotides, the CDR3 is TGCAGTGCTTCTCCTACGGGGGGGCCCAACACCGGGGAGCTGTTTTTT.

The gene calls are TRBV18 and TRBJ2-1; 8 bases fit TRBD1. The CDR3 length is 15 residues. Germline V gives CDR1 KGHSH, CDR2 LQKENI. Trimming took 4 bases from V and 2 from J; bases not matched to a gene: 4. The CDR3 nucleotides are TGTGCCAGCTCACTGACAGGGGAGGCCTACAATGAGCAGTTCTTC. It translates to CASSLTGEAYNEQFF.

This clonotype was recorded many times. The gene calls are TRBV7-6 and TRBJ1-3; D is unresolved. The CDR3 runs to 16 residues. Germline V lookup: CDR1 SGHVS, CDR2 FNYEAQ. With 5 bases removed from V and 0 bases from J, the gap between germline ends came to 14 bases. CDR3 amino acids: CASSPNAGHSGNTIYF. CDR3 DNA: TGTGCCAGCAGCCCAAACGCAGGCCACTCTGGAAACACCATATATTTT.

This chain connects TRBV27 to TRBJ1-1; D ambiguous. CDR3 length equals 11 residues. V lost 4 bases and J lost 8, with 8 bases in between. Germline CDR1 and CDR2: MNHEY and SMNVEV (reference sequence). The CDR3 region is CASSSAMEAFF. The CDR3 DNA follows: TGTGCCAGCAGTTCCGCCATGGAAGCTTTCTTT.

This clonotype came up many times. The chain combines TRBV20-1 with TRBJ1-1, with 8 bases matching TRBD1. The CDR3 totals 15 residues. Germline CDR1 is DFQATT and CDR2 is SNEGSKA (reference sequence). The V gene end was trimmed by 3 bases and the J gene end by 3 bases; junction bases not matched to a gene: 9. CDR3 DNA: TGCAGTGCTAGGGGAAAGACAGGGGCGGACACTGAAGCTTTCTTT. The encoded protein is CSARGKTGADTEAFF.

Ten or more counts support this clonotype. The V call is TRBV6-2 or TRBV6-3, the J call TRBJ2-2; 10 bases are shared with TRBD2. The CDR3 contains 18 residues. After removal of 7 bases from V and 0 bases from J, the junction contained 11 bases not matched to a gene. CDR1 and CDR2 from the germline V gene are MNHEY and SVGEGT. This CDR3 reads CASIQGTSEVSNTGELFF. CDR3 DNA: TGTGCCAGCATCCAGGGGACTAGCGAAGTTTCGAACACCGGGGAGCTGTTTTTT.